One and the same sample provided the 29 T cell receptor beta chains below, sequenced in a study of T cell repertoires in cytomegalovirus infection. TCRdb redid the calling of the reads with MiXCR, one entry per CDR3 protein. This table holds approximately 750,000 distinct CDR3 sequences, 35% found once. Material for sequencing was PBMCs. The receptors shown here come from a human donor in good health (CMV status not recorded). Some clones in this sample may be carry-over from other donors' samples.

The gene calls are TRBV14 and TRBJ2-1; 15 bases are shared with TRBD2. Trimming cost V 3 bases and J 4 bases; bases outside gene matches: 19. This CDR3 has 22 residues. CDR1 and CDR2 (germline): SGHDN, FVKESK. Written as DNA, the CDR3 is TGTGCCAGCAGCCAGCAGCCCCCAGGGGCCGGGACTAGCGGGAGGTCTTACAATGAGCAGTTCTTC. This encodes CASSQQPPGAGTSGRSYNEQFF.

This clonotype was seen more than once but under ten times. The chain joins TRBV7-9 to TRBJ2-2; 8 bases are shared with TRBD2. The CDR3 is 15 amino acids. J was trimmed by 4 bases and V by 3 bases; bases with no gene match: 4. Germline V gene data show CDR1 as SEHNR and CDR2 as FQNEAQ (reference sequence). CDR3 sequence (DNA): TGTGCCAGCAGCTTCGGTAGCGGGATCACCGGGGAGCTGTTTTTT. As protein: CASSFGSGITGELFF. The complete variable domain, with remaining parts taken from reference TRBV7-9 and TRBJ2-2, reads DTGVSQNPRHKITKRGQNVTFRCDPISEHNRLYWYRQTLGQGPEFLTYFQNEAQLEKSRLLSDRFSAERPKGSFSTLEIQRTEQGDSAMYLCASSFGSGITGELFFGEGSRLTVL.

The genes are TRBV2 and TRBJ1-5; 7 nucleotides line up with TRBD1. V lost 1 base and J lost 5; bases outside the gene matches: 2. Germline loops: CDR1 SNHLY, CDR2 FYNNEI. The CDR3 consists of 14 residues. The CDR3 DNA reads as TGTGCCAGCAGTGAAGGGGACAGTTATCAGCCCCAGCATTTT. Amino acids: CASSEGDSYQPQHF.

CDR3 sequence reads: CASSQDRGIQETQYF. CDR3 bases: TGTGCCAGCAGCCAAGACAGAGGGATCCAAGAGACCCAGTACTTC. The chain uses TRBV7-8 and TRBJ2-5; D may correspond to TRBD1 or TRBD2 (5 bases each). Germline V gene sequence: CDR1 SGHVS, CDR2 FQNEAQ. The CDR3 is made up of 15 amino acids. V was shortened by 5 bases and J by 1 base, with 14 bases between the two germline ends.

The chain combines TRBV28 with TRBJ2-7; the match to TRBD1 covers 7 bases. The CDR3 covers 15 residues. The J segment lost 4 bases and the V segment lost 6 bases, leaving 12 bases of the junction unmatched. Germline assignment: CDR1 MDHEN and CDR2 SYDVKM. The CDR3 DNA follows: TGTGCCAGCAGGGTGAGACAGGGCACCGGTTACGAGCAGTACTTC. Translated, it gives CASRVRQGTGYEQYF.

This clonotype has at least ten counts. At one boundary the junction diverges from the germline segment, which might be a read error. The chain is built from TRBV7-2 and TRBJ2-1, with 9 bases that match TRBD2. Germline V gives CDR1 SGHTA, CDR2 FQGNSA. CDR3 length: 16 residues. This CDR3 reads CASSLVPSGGPTSRVF. The CDR3 DNA sequence: TGTGCCAGCAGCTTAGTCCCCAGCGGGGGGCCGACCTCTCGTGTCTTC.

This chain connects TRBV27 to TRBJ2-7, with D unclear. This CDR3 region has 15 residues. The germline CDR1 and CDR2 sequences are MNHEY and SMNVEV (reference sequence). Between the trimmed V and J ends, which lost 4 bases and 7 bases, there was a span of 20 bases. The CDR3 nucleotides are TGTGCCAGCAGTTCCTTTGACCGGGTTCATTTAGAGCAGTACTTC. The encoded protein is CASSSFDRVHLEQYF.

The gene calls are TRBV28 and TRBJ1-4; 7 bases are shared with TRBD1. Per germline, CDR1 MDHEN and CDR2 SYDVKM. The CDR3 totals 14 residues. After removal of 7 bases from V and 6 bases from J, the junction contained 8 bases not matched to a gene. DNA of the CDR3: TGTGCCAGCAACCTCCAGGGGGGAGATGAAAAACTGTTTTTT. Its translation: CASNLQGGDEKLFF.

This clonotype was counted a few times. The chain couples TRBV7-2 to TRBJ2-3; the match to TRBD2 covers 12 bases. V dropped 5 bases and J dropped 1; count of bases not matched to a gene: 7. This CDR3 is 17 amino acids long. Germline lookup yields CDR1 SGHTA and CDR2 FQGNSA. CDR3 protein: CASSIGTSGWGTDTQYF. The DNA of the CDR3 is TGTGCCAGCAGCATCGGGACTAGCGGGTGGGGCACAGATACGCAGTATTTT. Combining the CDR3 with reference TRBV7-2 and TRBJ2-3 gives the whole variable domain GAGVSQSPSNKVTEKGKDVELRCDPISGHTALYWYRQSLGQGLEFLIYFQGNSAPDKSGLPSDRFSAERTGGSVSTLTIQRTQQEDSAVYLCASSIGTSGWGTDTQYFGPGTRLTVL.

There are many counts of this clonotype. The gene calls are TRBV7-8 and TRBJ2-5; TRBD1 agrees at 7 bases. Germline V lookup: CDR1 SGHVS, CDR2 FQNEAQ. The V and J ends lost 4 bases and 5 bases, in that order; junction bases with no gene match: 10. The CDR3 has 15 residues. As DNA, the CDR3 is TGTGCCAGCAGCTCGGACAGGTGGAACCGGGAGACCCAGTACTTC. It yields the protein CASSSDRWNRETQYF.

This clonotype was recorded only once. The chain is built from TRBV4-2 and TRBJ2-7; no reliable D call. The V gene's germline CDR1 is LGHNA and CDR2 YNFKEQ. The CDR3 length is 16 residues. The V end lost 0 bases, the J end lost 0 bases, and 12 bases lay between the germline ends. The CDR3: CASSQEGIAGSYEQYF. Here the CDR3 DNA reads TGTGCCAGCAGCCAAGAGGGTATTGCAGGCTCCTACGAGCAGTACTTC.

The gene calls are TRBV29-1 and TRBJ2-2; D remains ambiguous. Trimming shortened V by 2 bases and J by 2 bases, and 12 bases separated the two germline ends. Germline CDR1 reads SQVTM; CDR2 reads ANQGSEA. CDR3 length equals 15 residues. CDR3 loop: CSVEWARGNTGELFF. CDR3 DNA sequence: TGCAGCGTTGAATGGGCCCGTGGAAACACCGGGGAGCTGTTTTTT.

This clonotype appeared many times. The V and J genes are TRBV28 and TRBJ2-6; 7 bases are a match to TRBD1. Trimming cost V 5 bases and J 0 bases; bases outside gene matches: 10. The CDR3 is 18 residues long. CDR1 MDHEN and CDR2 SYDVKM come from the germline V gene. CDR3 in amino acids: CASSAVVTGFSGANVLTF. The CDR3 DNA sequence: TGTGCCAGCAGTGCAGTGGTGACAGGGTTCTCTGGGGCCAACGTCCTGACTTTC.

This clonotype was observed a handful of times. J is TRBJ1-2 and V is TRBV28, with TRBD1 matching over 8 bases. V trimming: 3 bases; J trimming: 12 bases; junction bases outside the gene matches: 6. Germline lookup yields CDR1 MDHEN and CDR2 SYDVKM. The CDR3 extends over 12 amino acids. CDR3 nucleotides: TGTGCCAGCAGTTTGGCCACAGGGGGGGACACCTTC. The encoded protein is CASSLATGGDTF.

V and J are TRBV27 and TRBJ1-5; 11 nucleotides line up with TRBD1. V shed 5 bases and J 5 bases; nucleotides not matched to a gene: 5. The V gene's germline CDR1 is MNHEY and CDR2 SMNVEV (reference sequence). The CDR3 sequence is 15 residues long. As DNA, the CDR3 is TGTGCCAGCAGTCCGAGGACAGGGGGCTATCAGCCCCAGCATTTT. Amino acids: CASSPRTGGYQPQHF.

The chain couples TRBV12-3 or TRBV12-4 to TRBJ2-3; D might be TRBD1 or TRBD2, each matching 5 bases. The length of the CDR3 is 13 residues. V lost 2 bases and J lost 8, with 11 bases in between. The CDR3 is CASSLIGAGTQYF. The DNA of the CDR3 is TGTGCCAGCAGTTTAATTGGGGCGGGTACGCAGTATTTT.

This clonotype showed up just a few times. This sequence joins TRBV27 and TRBJ2-3, with TRBD2 identical over 11 bases. The ends lost 7 bases at V and 0 bases at J; junction bases unmatched: 9. The CDR3 totals 17 residues. Looked up from germline, CDR1 is MNHEY and CDR2 is SMNVEV (reference sequence). The CDR3 sequence is CASNLLAGASSTDTQYF. CDR3 nucleotide sequence: TGTGCCAGCAACCTACTAGCGGGGGCTAGTAGCACAGATACGCAGTATTTT.

V is TRBV28 and J is TRBJ1-5, with 9 bases that match TRBD1. CDR3 length: 16 amino acids. V lost 5 bases and J lost 3; bases outside the gene matches: 8. CDR1 and CDR2 (germline): MDHEN, SYDVKM. The CDR3 region has the DNA TGTGCCAGCAGTCAGAACGACAGGGGGTACAATCAGCCCCAGCATTTT. Protein sequence: CASSQNDRGYNQPQHF.

The chain is built from TRBV28 and TRBJ1-1, with no clear D. The CDR3 consists of 16 residues. Per germline, CDR1 MDHEN and CDR2 SYDVKM. V was shortened by 5 bases and J by 7 bases, with 23 bases between the two germline ends. DNA of the CDR3: TGTGCCAGCAGTCCAATCGGGTTGGGGTACGATAATGAAGCTTTCTTT. It yields the protein CASSPIGLGYDNEAFF. Full variable domain (outside the CDR3, taken from reference TRBV28 and TRBJ1-1): DVKVTQSSRYLVKRTGEKVFLECVQDMDHENMFWYRQDPGLGLRLIYFSYDVKMKEKGDIPEGYSVSREKKERFSLILESASTNQTSMYLCASSPIGLGYDNEAFFGQGTRLTVV.

This chain connects TRBV6-6 to TRBJ1-5; D is unresolved. Germline CDR1 is MNHNY and CDR2 is SVGAGI (reference sequence). Trimming shortened V by 2 bases and J by 6 bases, and 5 bases separated the two germline ends. This CDR3 has 12 residues. The chain's CDR3 is CASSYEGQPQHF. DNA of the CDR3: TGTGCCAGCAGTTACGAGGGTCAGCCCCAGCATTTT.

This clonotype was seen only a few times. The chain has TRBV18 and TRBJ2-7; D is unclear. This CDR3 region has 13 residues. Per germline, CDR1 KGHSH and CDR2 LQKENI. Trimming took 3 bases from V and 5 from J, leaving 11 bases between them. The CDR3 is CASSPGQLDEQYF. CDR3 nucleotides: TGTGCCAGCTCACCCGGGCAGTTGGACGAGCAGTACTTC.

In regard to this clonotype: Germline and junction disagree at one end, which may indicate a read error. V gene TRBV19 combines with J gene TRBJ1-5, with D perhaps TRBD1 (6 bases). Per germline, CDR1 LNHDA and CDR2 SQIVND (reference sequence). There are 13 residues in the CDR3. The CDR3 sequence: CDSRDTIRQPQHF. The CDR3 DNA reads as TGTGACAGTAGGGACACAATAAGACAGCCCCAGCATTTT.

This clonotype was recorded at least ten times. The rearrangement joins TRBV7-2 to TRBJ2-1; TRBD2 matches at 11 bases. This CDR3 contains 20 residues. The V gene's germline CDR1 is SGHTA and CDR2 FQGNSA. V dropped 0 bases and J dropped 6; count of bases not matched to a gene: 16. CDR3 sequence reads: CASSLAGTSGVRGGGNEQFF. In DNA form, the CDR3 reads TGTGCCAGCAGCTTAGCCGGGACTAGCGGCGTCAGGGGAGGAGGCAATGAGCAGTTCTTC.

A single count supports this clonotype. The gene calls are TRBV20-1 and TRBJ2-1, with TRBD1 identical over 8 bases. Per the germline V gene, CDR1 is DFQATT and CDR2 is SNEGSKA (reference sequence). Germline trimming cut 2 bases from V and 6 bases from J; bases unmatched to any gene: 0. This CDR3 is built from 12 residues. CDR3 residues: CSARTGGNEQFF. The CDR3 bases are TGCAGTGCTAGAACAGGGGGCAATGAGCAGTTCTTC.

This clonotype was recorded a few times. The chain has TRBV7-2 and TRBJ1-4; the D gene is possibly TRBD1 (6 bases). The germline CDR1 and CDR2 sequences are SGHTA and FQGNSA. The V gene lost 5 bases and the J gene lost 4 bases, with 17 bases spanning the gap. There are 16 residues in the CDR3. In DNA form, the CDR3 reads TGTGCCAGCAGCCTACGCGCGACAGGTCTTAATGAAAAACTGTTTTTT. It encodes CASSLRATGLNEKLFF.

There are a few counts of this clonotype. The rearrangement joins TRBV6-2 or TRBV6-3 to TRBJ2-3; 12 nucleotides align to TRBD2. CDR1 and CDR2 from the germline V gene are MNHEY and SVGEGT. This CDR3 comprises 18 residues. The J segment lost 4 bases and the V segment lost 6 bases, leaving 14 bases of the junction unmatched. The CDR3 coding sequence is TGTGCCAGCAGCCCTGGACCTCTACTAGCGGGGGGCTCAGATACGCAGTATTTT. This encodes CASSPGPLLAGGSDTQYF.

This clonotype was seen many times. The rearrangement uses TRBV7-9 and TRBJ1-5, with 8 bases fitting TRBD1. Germline loops: CDR1 SEHNR, CDR2 FQNEAQ (reference sequence). The J segment lost 3 bases and the V segment lost 6 bases, leaving 7 bases of the junction unmatched. The CDR3 is made up of 15 amino acids. The chain's CDR3 is CASSTGQGSNQPQHF. Written as DNA, the CDR3 is TGTGCCAGCAGTACTGGACAGGGTTCCAATCAGCCCCAGCATTTT.

This clonotype was observed a few times. V usage is TRBV7-3 and J usage is TRBJ1-1, with unresolved D. There are 14 residues in the CDR3. The germline V gene encodes CDR1 SGHTA and CDR2 FQGTGA. The V and J ends lost 4 bases and 6 bases respectively, with 15 bases between them. The CDR3 is CASSSEGRAAEAFF. Written as DNA, the CDR3 is TGTGCCAGCAGCTCCGAGGGTAGGGCGGCTGAAGCTTTCTTT.

There are a few counts of this clonotype. This chain links TRBV6-1 with TRBJ1-6, with D possibly TRBD1 on 5 matching bases. This CDR3 is built from 13 residues. Trimming left V 6 bases short and J 7 bases short, with 10 bases between. CDR1 and CDR2 (germline): MNHNS, SASEGT. CDR3 sequence reads: CASRGAFNSPLHF. In nucleotides, the CDR3 is TGTGCCAGCAGAGGGGCCTTCAATTCACCCCTCCACTTT.